This T cell receptor (beta chain) was documented in a study of CD8 T cells in ankylosing spondylitis. Regarding the study as a whole: Typical of ankylosing spondylitis blood, it appeared, was a TCR beta motif of fewer than 10 highly homologous variants. As reported, disease-linked clones showed significant enrichment in matched ankylosing spondylitis synovial fluid.

TCRdb redid the calling of the 5' RACE reads with MiXCR, one entry per CDR3 protein. This table has fewer than 200,000 distinct CDR3 sequences, approximately 9% appearing once. The germline V gene has CDR1 SGHDT and CDR2 YYEEEE. CDR3 length: 15 residues. V shed 3 bases and J 5 bases; nucleotides not matched to a gene: 10. This clonotype was recorded a few times. Antigen unknown. The specimen sequenced was blood, either unsorted or a sorted T cell fraction (not recorded which). J is TRBJ2-7 and V is TRBV5-6, with 8 bases identical to TRBD2. This sequence was found in a female donor with ankylosing spondylitis or in good health (not recorded which). Written as DNA, the CDR3 is TGTGCCAGCAGCTCGGGGGGGGGAATCGGCGACGAGCAGTACTTC. As protein: CASSSGGGIGDEQYF.